The 18 T cell receptor beta chains presented below share a single source sample, sequenced in a study of cytomegalovirus exposure and HLA in healthy donors. 60 Vbeta and 13 Jbeta primers were used in PCR. TCRdb's copy holds only in-frame clones and misses some; the assay was immunoSEQ multiplex PCR. The sample shows about 200,000 clones, 65% to 85% of them seen only once. The material sequenced was PBMCs. These receptors originate from a woman aged 30 to 39 in good health and CMV-seronegative.

Of note for this clone: The same CDR3 can be traced to other DNA sequences in this sample. This chain connects TRBV27 to TRBJ2-1, with a weak D call TRBD2 (5 bases). Germline V gives CDR1 MNHEY, CDR2 SMNVEV (reference sequence). This CDR3 is 13 amino acids long. V was cut by 7 bases and J by 6 bases, with 13 bases left in between. CDR3 DNA sequence: TGTGCCAGCACCCGAGGGAGAGGCAATGAGCAGTTCTTC. This sequence encodes CASTRGRGNEQFF.

This clone was detected only once. The rearrangement uses TRBV4-1 and TRBJ2-1, with D possibly TRBD2 on 6 matching bases. Germline CDR1 MGHRA, CDR2 YSYEKL. The CDR3 has 15 amino acids. V lost 3 bases and J lost 0, with 9 bases in between. CDR3 sequence (DNA): TGCGCCAGCAGCCAGATCGGGAGCTCCTACAATGAGCAGTTCTTC. Residues: CASSQIGSSYNEQFF.

The chain links TRBV2 to TRBJ2-2; 9 nucleotides agree with TRBD1. The CDR3 loop spans 18 amino acids. Germline lookup yields CDR1 SNHLY and CDR2 FYNNEI. Trimming cost V 4 bases and J 5 bases; bases outside gene matches: 14. The DNA for the CDR3 is TGTGCCAGCAGTGGGGGTACGGACAGGGGCGCGGGGACCGGGGAGCTGTTTTTT. Its translation is CASSGGTDRGAGTGELFF.

Regarding this clone: One end of the junction varies from germline; a read error may be responsible. The CDR3 sequence is CSSSHTEGLDYTDTQYF. As DNA, the CDR3 is TGTTCCAGCAGTCACACTGAGGGACTAGATTACACAGATACGCAGTATTTT. This chain connects TRBV7-9 to TRBJ2-3; 8 bases align to TRBD2. The CDR3 length is 17 residues. Germline V gives CDR1 SEHNR, CDR2 FQNEAQ (reference sequence).

This clone was detected only a few times. This chain connects TRBV5-1 to TRBJ1-1; TRBD1 might be the D (6 bases). The germline gives CDR1 SGHRS, CDR2 YFSETQ. Trimming left V 3 bases short and J 2 bases short, with 11 bases between. The CDR3 sequence is 14 residues long. The CDR3 DNA reads as TGCGCCAGCAGCTCGACAGGATTCAACACTGAAGCTTTCTTT. Its protein product is CASSSTGFNTEAFF.

V gene TRBV27 combines with J gene TRBJ2-3; D is possibly TRBD1 (5 bases). This CDR3 spans 14 amino acids. Germline V lookup: CDR1 MNHEY, CDR2 SMNVEV (reference sequence). The ends were cut back, 1 base at V and 5 bases at J, with 10 bases in the middle. For the CDR3, the DNA is TGTGCCAGCAGTTTATACAGGTTAGAAGATACGCAGTATTTT. Residues: CASSLYRLEDTQYF.

This sequence joins TRBV19 and TRBJ2-1; 10 bases fit TRBD2. Germline-derived CDR1 and CDR2 are LNHDA and SQIVND (reference sequence). CDR3 length equals 17 residues. J was trimmed by 7 bases and V by 5 bases; bases with no gene match: 14. CDR3 nucleotide sequence: TGTGCCAGTAGTTGGAGGATCGAGCGGGAGGGATGGAATGAGCAGTTCTTC. Its protein product is CASSWRIEREGWNEQFF.

The V and J genes are TRBV21-1 and TRBJ2-7; the table names TRBD1, a call not compared with the DNA. TRBV21-1 is assigned pseudogene status. The CDR3 has 13 residues. The CDR3 is CASPGQGGDEQYF. The CDR3 region has the DNA TGTGCCAGCCCTGGACAGGGAGGGGACGAGCAGTACTTC.

This clone was observed a handful of times. The same CDR3 arises from other DNA sequences in this sample as well. The rearrangement links TRBV5-1 to TRBJ1-1; 7 bases map to TRBD1. CDR3 length equals 14 residues. Trimming removed 5 bases from V and 5 bases from J; junction bases left unmatched: 9. CDR1 and CDR2 from the germline V gene are SGHRS and YFSETQ. CDR3 loop: CASSPDRVGTEAFF. CDR3 sequence (DNA): TGCGCCAGCAGTCCCGACAGGGTGGGAACTGAAGCTTTCTTT.

The chain recombines TRBV10-3 with TRBJ2-7; 9 bases agree with TRBD2. Germline CDR1 reads ENHRY; CDR2 reads SYGVKD. The CDR3 sequence is 20 residues long. V trimming: 0 bases; J trimming: 0 bases; junction bases outside the gene matches: 15. CDR3 residues: CAISESRGGRAHQSSYEQYF. The CDR3 DNA sequence: TGTGCCATCAGTGAGTCGAGGGGCGGGAGGGCTCACCAAAGCTCCTACGAGCAGTACTTC.

In this sample, this clone turned up a few times. The V gene is TRBV5-1, the J gene TRBJ2-7; tentatively, D is TRBD2 (6 bases). Trimming removed 6 bases at V and 6 bases at J, with 10 bases between. This CDR3 is 11 amino acids long. Per germline, CDR1 SGHRS and CDR2 YFSETQ. The CDR3 nucleotides are TGCGCCAGCACGGAGGGGCGCGAGCAGTACTTC. Its translation is CASTEGREQYF.

This clone appeared a single time. The rearrangement links TRBV9 to TRBJ2-1, with D perhaps matching TRBD2 (7 bases). Trimming removed 0 bases from V and 9 bases from J, with 10 bases in between. The length of the CDR3 is 13 residues. CDR1 is SGDLS and CDR2 is YYNGEE in the germline V gene. The CDR3: CASSVDGGREQFF. The CDR3 coding sequence is TGTGCCAGCAGCGTAGACGGGGGGCGTGAGCAGTTCTTC.

The rearrangement joins TRBV19 to TRBJ1-1; tentatively, D is TRBD1 (6 bases). Between the trimmed V and J ends, which lost 5 bases and 1 base, there was a span of 20 bases. The germline V gene encodes CDR1 LNHDA and CDR2 SQIVND (reference sequence). There are 17 residues in the CDR3. CDR3 bases: TGTGCCAGTAGTGAGCGACAGGTGCCCATTTGGAACACTGAAGCTTTCTTT. Its translation is CASSERQVPIWNTEAFF.

This chain joins TRBV7-3 and TRBJ2-7; D might be TRBD1 (5 bases). Per the germline V gene, CDR1 is SGHTA and CDR2 is FQGTGA. V shed 5 bases and J shed 7 bases, with 12 bases lying between them. The CDR3 contains 12 residues. CDR3 region: CASSPTGREQYF. The CDR3 nucleotides are TGTGCCAGCAGCCCTACAGGACGGGAGCAGTACTTC.

V usage is TRBV5-1 and J usage is TRBJ2-1; 9 bases agree with TRBD2. Germline V CDR1 and CDR2: SGHRS, YFSETQ. Unmatched junction bases numbered 3, after V lost 2 bases and J lost 3 bases. The CDR3 has 15 amino acids. CDR3 sequence: CASSLPSGDYNEQFF. For the CDR3, the DNA is TGCGCCAGCAGCTTACCTAGCGGGGACTACAATGAGCAGTTCTTC.

This clone was counted once. This chain connects TRBV27 to TRBJ2-5; D is unresolved. The V and J ends lost 3 bases and 5 bases respectively, with 16 bases between them. Per germline, CDR1 MNHEY and CDR2 SMNVEV (reference sequence). This CDR3 spans 15 amino acids. The DNA of the CDR3 is TGTGCCAGCAGTTTTGCAGGCCTGGTAACGGAGACCCAGTACTTC. It specifies CASSFAGLVTETQYF.

The V and J genes are TRBV10-3 and TRBJ2-3; 7 nucleotides align to TRBD1. The CDR3 consists of 17 residues. Trimming at V came to 6 bases and at J to 6 bases, leaving 18 bases not matched to a gene. In germline, CDR1 is ENHRY, CDR2 SYGVKD. CDR3 residues: CAISGLTGSRRADTQYF. Written as DNA, the CDR3 is TGTGCCATCAGCGGTTTGACAGGGTCTAGGAGAGCGGATACGCAGTATTTT.

This clone was counted once. J is TRBJ1-5 and V is TRBV15, with 7 bases that match TRBD1. The trim removed 4 bases at V and 9 bases at J, leaving 9 bases unmatched. Germline lookup yields CDR1 LNHNV and CDR2 YYDKDF (reference sequence). The CDR3 sequence is 14 residues long. The CDR3 DNA follows: TGTGCCACCAGCATGGACAGGAGTCTTTCGCCCCAGCATTTT. Translation gives CATSMDRSLSPQHF.